A selection of T cell receptor beta chains follows, all from one sample in a study of T cells in Graves' hyperthyroidism and ophthalmopathy. TCRdb reanalysed the multiplex PCR reads using MiXCR and keeps one entry per CDR3 protein. The sample includes hundreds of thousands of distinct CDR3 sequences, roughly 50% of them seen just once. Material: peripheral blood or thyroid tissue (not recorded which). These TCRs come from a woman aged 18-29 years with Graves' hyperthyroidism. CDR3s leave out the opening cysteine and the closing phenylalanine or tryptophan. Fields, in order: V gene, CDR3 protein.

TRBV5-1,ASSLAGGDNTEAF
TRBV10-3,AISPGQGVAGELF
TRBV12-3/TRBV12-4,ASSQVQSSGRY
TRBV11-2,ASSSPDRGHETQY
TRBV5-1,ASSVNPRDDYGYT
TRBV15,ATSGPAGTQGYT
TRBV19,ASNYRESGANVLT
TRBV20-1,SARSKTPYEQY
TRBV9,ASSPTEHYGYT
TRBV12-5,ASVAKDYGYT
TRBV2,ASSGSRVVTDTQY
TRBV3-1,ASSLRTSGGIYEQY
TRBV10-3,AISEWTAPLH
TRBV7-3,ASSLDRAREQY
TRBV9,ASSESGQGSTEAF
TRBV7-8,ASSLNSGGVTGELF
TRBV2,ASSERAALNEQY
TRBV2,ASSHVLAGVEGETQY
TRBV19,ASSIYRDGYT
TRBV10-3,AISQEDSYGYT